A selection of T cell receptor beta chains follows, all from one sample in a study of T cells in Graves' hyperthyroidism and ophthalmopathy. Using its own MiXCR run on the multiplex PCR reads, TCRdb lists one record per CDR3 protein. This sample has about 290,000 distinct CDR3 sequences, with approximately 18% found just once. Input material: blood. These receptors were obtained from a man aged 50-59 years with Graves' ophthalmopathy. Both conserved end residues are part of each CDR3. The D gene is left open where the match is weak. Some rows mark clone size as missing; the rest say once, few, many or name a class of expanded clone.

TRBD1	TRBV20-1	few	TRBJ2-7	CSARDRGRGAYEQYF	TGCAGTGCTAGAGACAGGGGGCGCGGGGCTTACGAGCAGTACTTC
-	TRBV6-1	many	TRBJ2-3	CASSLGTQYF	TGTGCCAGCAGCCTAGGGACGCAGTATTTT
TRBD1	TRBV5-1	many	TRBJ2-3	CASGKGAGDTQYF	TGCGCCAGCGGGAAGGGGGCAGGAGATACGCAGTATTTT
-	TRBV5-4	-	TRBJ2-1	CASSLVRGRYNEQFF	TGTGCCAGCAGCTTGGTTCGGGGGAGATACAATGAGCAGTTCTTC
TRBD1	TRBV20-1	few	TRBJ2-2	CSVAPGQDTGELFF	TGCAGTGTTGCGCCGGGACAGGACACCGGGGAGCTGTTTTTT
TRBD1	TRBV28	many	TRBJ1-1	CASSTPGTGVTEAFF	TGTGCCAGCAGTACCCCCGGGACAGGGGTGACTGAAGCTTTCTTT
-	TRBV20-1	-	TRBJ2-1	CSANRNEQFF	TGCAGTGCTAACCGGAATGAGCAGTTCTTC
TRBD2	TRBV3-1	-	TRBJ2-5	CASSQERLAGAETQYF	TGTGCCAGCAGCCAAGAGAGACTAGCGGGAGCAGAGACCCAGTACTTC
TRBD2	TRBV20-1	many	TRBJ2-1	CSARDARLAGDDEQFF	TGCAGTGCTAGAGATGCACGACTAGCGGGAGACGATGAGCAGTTCTTC
TRBD1	TRBV11-2	many	TRBJ2-1	CASSLDQGAYNEQFF	TGTGCCAGCAGCTTAGATCAGGGGGCCTACAATGAGCAGTTCTTC
TRBD1	TRBV11-2	once	TRBJ2-7	CASSSWTGDYEQYF	TGTGCCAGCAGCTCCTGGACAGGGGACTACGAGCAGTACTTC
-	TRBV29-1	many	TRBJ1-1	CSVDGLGTEAFF	TGCAGCGTTGATGGACTGGGGACTGAAGCTTTCTTT
TRBD2	TRBV2	few	TRBJ2-2	CASSPGGGPNTGELFF	TGTGCCAGCAGTCCGGGGGGGGGTCCGAACACCGGGGAGCTGTTTTTT
-	TRBV3-1	many	TRBJ1-1	CASSQDLLRTEAFF	TGTGCCAGCAGCCAAGATTTATTGAGGACTGAAGCTTTCTTT
-	TRBV4-1	few	TRBJ2-5	CASSQLGLETQYF	TGCGCCAGCAGCCAACTGGGGCTGGAGACCCAGTACTTC
TRBD2	TRBV7-2	many	TRBJ2-1	CASSLDLAGLPYNEQFF	TGTGCCAGCAGCTTAGACTTAGCGGGACTACCCTACAATGAGCAGTTCTTC
-	TRBV4-2	many	TRBJ1-3	CASSQDKGKNTIYF	TGTGCCAGCAGCCAAGACAAGGGTAAAAACACCATATATTTT
TRBD1	TRBV28	many	TRBJ2-7	CASSTRTGGKSSYEQYF	TGTGCCAGCAGCACTCGGACAGGGGGCAAAAGCTCCTACGAGCAGTACTTC
-	TRBV3-1	many	TRBJ1-5	CASSQTGRQPQHF	TGTGCCAGCAGCCAAACGGGACGACAGCCCCAGCATTTT
-	TRBV7-2	-	TRBJ1-1	CASSLVIEAFF	TGTGCCAGCAGCTTAGTTATTGAAGCTTTCTTT
-	TRBV28	few	TRBJ2-3	CASTTGNTDTQYF	TGTGCCAGTACTACAGGGAACACAGATACGCAGTATTTT
TRBD1	TRBV5-1	-	TRBJ2-7	CASSPWTGSSSYEQYF	TGCGCCAGCAGCCCTTGGACAGGCTCCAGCTCCTACGAGCAGTACTTC
-	TRBV19	few	TRBJ2-3	CATTPGKGNTQYF	TGTGCCACCACCCCCGGGAAAGGAAATACGCAGTATTTT
-	TRBV2	few	TRBJ2-7	CASSPGQSEQYF	TGTGCCAGCAGTCCAGGGCAAAGCGAGCAGTACTTC
-	TRBV29-1	-	TRBJ1-1	CSAGGGPLDAFF	TGCAGCGCCGGAGGTGGGCCTTTGGATGCTTTCTTT
-	TRBV2	many	TRBJ1-1	CASSARRLGTEAFF	TGTGCCAGCAGTGCGCGGCGGCTCGGGACTGAAGCTTTCTTT
TRBD1	TRBV2	-	TRBJ2-3	CASRENRGYTQYF	TGTGCCAGCAGAGAAAACAGGGGGTATACGCAGTATTTT
TRBD2	TRBV27	many	TRBJ2-3	CASSQRLAGVMDTQYF	TGTGCCAGCAGTCAACGACTAGCGGGAGTAATGGATACGCAGTATTTT
TRBD2	TRBV11-2	many	TRBJ2-3	CAVSGRGRDTQYF	TGTGCGGTTAGCGGGAGGGGACGAGATACGCAGTATTTT